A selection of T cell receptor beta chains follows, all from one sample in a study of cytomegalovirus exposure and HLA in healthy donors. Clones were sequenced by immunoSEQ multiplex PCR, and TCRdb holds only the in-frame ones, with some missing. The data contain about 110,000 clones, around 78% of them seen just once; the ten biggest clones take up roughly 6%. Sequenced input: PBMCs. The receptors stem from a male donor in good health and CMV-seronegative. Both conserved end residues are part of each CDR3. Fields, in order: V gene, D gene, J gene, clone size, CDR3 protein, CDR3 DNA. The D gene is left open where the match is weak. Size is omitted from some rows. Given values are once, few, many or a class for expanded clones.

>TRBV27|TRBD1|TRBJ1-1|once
CASSLNRGMNTEAFF
TGTGCCAGCAGTCTAAACAGGGGTATGAACACTGAAGCTTTCTTT
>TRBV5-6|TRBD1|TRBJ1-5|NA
CASSFSGTGYRWDQPQHF
TGTGCCAGCAGCTTTTCGGGGACAGGGTACAGGTGGGATCAGCCCCAGCATTTT
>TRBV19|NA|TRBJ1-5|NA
CASSRQGPSNQPQHF
TGTGCCAGTAGCCGGCAGGGTCCGAGCAATCAGCCCCAGCATTTT
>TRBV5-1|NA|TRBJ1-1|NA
CASSKGTGENTEAFF
TGCGCCAGCAGCAAAGGGACGGGGGAGAACACTGAAGCTTTCTTT
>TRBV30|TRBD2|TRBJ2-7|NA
CAWTLAGAYEQYF
TGTGCCTGGACGCTAGCGGGGGCTTACGAGCAGTACTTC
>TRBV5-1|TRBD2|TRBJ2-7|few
CASSPSGASSYEQYF
TGCGCCAGCAGCCCCAGCGGGGCGAGCTCCTACGAGCAGTACTTC
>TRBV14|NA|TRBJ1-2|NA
CASSPAPGYGYTF
TGTGCCAGCAGCCCCGCTCCCGGTTATGGCTACACCTTC
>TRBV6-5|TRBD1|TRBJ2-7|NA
CASSPGTGSINEQYF
TGTGCCAGCAGTCCCGGGACAGGGTCTATCAACGAGCAGTACTTC
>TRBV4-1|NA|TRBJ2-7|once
CASSPGPPGFEGHEQYF
TGCGCCAGCAGCCCCGGGCCCCCGGGGTTTGAAGGTCACGAGCAGTACTTC
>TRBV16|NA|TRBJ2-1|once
CASSQSRAWQFF
TGTGCCAGCAGCCAATCGAGAGCGTGGCAGTTCTTC
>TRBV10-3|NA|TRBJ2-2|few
CAISAGAGELFF
TGTGCCATCAGTGCAGGGGCCGGGGAGCTGTTTTTT
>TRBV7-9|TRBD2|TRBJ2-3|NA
CSSSFGTSGGTDTQYF
TGTTCCAGCAGCTTCGGGACTAGCGGGGGCACAGATACGCAGTATTTT
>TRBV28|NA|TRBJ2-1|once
CASSPDTYHEQFF
TGTGCCAGCAGCCCCGACACTTACCATGAGCAGTTCTTC
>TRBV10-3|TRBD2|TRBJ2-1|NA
CAISGLSVGGGNNEQFF
TGTGCCATCAGTGGCTTGTCTGTCGGCGGGGGGAACAATGAGCAGTTCTTC
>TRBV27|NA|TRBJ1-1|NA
CASSLLGVTEAFF
TGTGCCAGCAGTTTATTAGGGGTAACTGAAGCTTTCTTT
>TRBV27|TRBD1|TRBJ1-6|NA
CASTGPRGQGHSPLHF
TGTGCCAGCACCGGCCCCCGGGGACAGGGTCATTCACCCCTCCACTTT
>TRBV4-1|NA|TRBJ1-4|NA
CASSQAQVLSEKLFF
TGCGCCAGCAGCCAAGCACAGGTACTTTCCGAAAAACTGTTTTTT
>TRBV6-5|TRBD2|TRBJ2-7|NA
CASSKGLGSYEQYF
TGTGCCAGCAGTAAAGGACTAGGCTCCTACGAGCAGTACTTC
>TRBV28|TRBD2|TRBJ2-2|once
CASSLRNDPWTSGRGSGELFF
TGTGCCAGCAGTTTACGCAATGACCCCTGGACTAGCGGGAGAGGGAGCGGGGAGCTGTTTTTT
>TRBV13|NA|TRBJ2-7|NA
CASSFLGRVREQYF
TGTGCCAGCAGCTTCCTCGGCAGGGTACGCGAGCAGTACTTC
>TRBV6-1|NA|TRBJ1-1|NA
CASSEWAVNTEAFF
TGTGCCAGCAGTGAATGGGCAGTAAACACTGAAGCTTTCTTT
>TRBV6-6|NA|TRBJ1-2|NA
CASTDKTHYGYTF
TGTGCCAGCACCGACAAGACCCACTATGGCTACACCTTC
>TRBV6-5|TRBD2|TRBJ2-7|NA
CASSSLAGEYYEQYF
TGTGCCAGCAGTTCGCTAGCGGGAGAGTACTACGAGCAGTACTTC
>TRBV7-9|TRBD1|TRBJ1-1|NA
CASIPTGRESEAFF
TGTGCCAGCATCCCGACAGGGCGAGAGTCTGAAGCTTTCTTT
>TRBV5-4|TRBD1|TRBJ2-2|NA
CASSGGQENPGELFF
TGTGCCAGCAGCGGGGGACAGGAAAACCCCGGGGAGCTGTTTTTT
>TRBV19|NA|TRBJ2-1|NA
CASRRLDNEQFF
TGTGCCAGTAGAAGGCTAGACAATGAGCAGTTCTTC
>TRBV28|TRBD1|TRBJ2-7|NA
CASTPWGQGRYEQYF
TGTGCCAGCACCCCCTGGGGACAGGGAAGGTACGAGCAGTACTTC
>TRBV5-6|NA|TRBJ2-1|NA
CASSGGEYNEQFF
TGTGCCAGCAGCGGGGGCGAGTACAATGAGCAGTTCTTC
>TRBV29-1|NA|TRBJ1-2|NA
CSVELRGGYYGYTF
TGCAGCGTTGAGCTTAGGGGGGGATACTATGGCTACACCTTC
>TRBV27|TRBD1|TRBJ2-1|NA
CASRGQGRRNEQFF
TGTGCCAGCAGAGGACAGGGGCGTAGGAATGAGCAGTTCTTC
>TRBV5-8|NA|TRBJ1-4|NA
CASSLRVTASNEKLFF
TGTGCCAGCAGCTTGAGAGTTACAGCCTCTAATGAAAAACTGTTTTTT